The clone carrying this T cell receptor (beta chain) has ten or more counts. The data belong to a study of T cells after yellow fever vaccination. In TCRdb, the 5' RACE reads were re-called with MiXCR into one record per CDR3 protein. The sample contains fewer than 450,000 distinct CDR3 sequences, approximately 8% of which appear only once. V shed 6 bases, J shed 5 bases, and the junction held 8 bases outside the gene matches. CDR3 length: 15 amino acids. Germline V gene data show CDR1 as SEHNR and CDR2 as FQNEAQ (reference sequence). The gene calls are TRBV7-9 and TRBJ1-4; 8 bases are a match to TRBD1. Material: PBMCs, obtained roughly 46 days after the first yellow fever vaccination. This clonotype originated in a man aged 18 to 29 who received the YFV17D yellow fever vaccine. The CDR3: CASSPQGARNEKLFF. Here the CDR3 DNA reads TGTGCCAGCAGTCCTCAGGGGGCGAGAAATGAAAAACTGTTTTTT.